This TCR beta chain was found in a study of blood T cell repertoires in COVID-19. Study-level background: Acute and convalescent COVID-19 specimens originated in the United States, Italy and Spain. In each case, the material was cDNA or gDNA derived from T cells, B-cell-depleted T cells, or PBMCs.

The CDR3 extends over 15 amino acids. Germline values: CDR1 MNHNS, CDR2 SASEGT. In the study's own analysis: Reference gene primer amplification gave nucleated cell count estimates. Libraries were prepared by immunoSEQ multiplex PCR; TCRdb keeps only in-frame clonotypes and omits some of them. V and J calls and clone size are those listed in that table; D and trimming were worked out from the DNA. The data hold about 12,000 clones, with about 80% observed a single time. Concerning this clone itself: An end of the junction differs from the germline gene, which may be a read error.

Sequencing was carried out using peripheral blood. This TCR came from a man older than 75 with acute or convalescent COVID-19. The chain couples TRBV6-1 to TRBJ1-3, with D possibly matching TRBD1 (5 bases). CDR3: CASSKAAGSGNTIYF. CDR3 nucleotide sequence: TGTGCCAGCAGTAAAGCAGCAGGGTCTGGAAACACCATATATTTT.